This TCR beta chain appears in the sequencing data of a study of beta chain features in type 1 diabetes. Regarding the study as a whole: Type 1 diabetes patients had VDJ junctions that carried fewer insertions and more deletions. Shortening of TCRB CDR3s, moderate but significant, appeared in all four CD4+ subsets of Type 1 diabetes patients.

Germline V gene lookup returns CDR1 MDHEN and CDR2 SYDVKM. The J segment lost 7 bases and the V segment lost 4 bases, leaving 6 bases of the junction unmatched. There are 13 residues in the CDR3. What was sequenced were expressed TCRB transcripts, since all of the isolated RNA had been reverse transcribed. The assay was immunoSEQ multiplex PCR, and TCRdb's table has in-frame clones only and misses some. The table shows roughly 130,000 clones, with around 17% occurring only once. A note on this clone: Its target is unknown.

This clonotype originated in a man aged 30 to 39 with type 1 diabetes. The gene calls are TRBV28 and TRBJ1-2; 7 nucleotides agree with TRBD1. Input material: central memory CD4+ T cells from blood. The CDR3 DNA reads TGTGCCAGCAGTTATGACAGGGCCCGTGGCTACACCTTC. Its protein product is CASSYDRARGYTF.